These T cell receptor beta chains were read from a single sample in a study of blood T cell repertoires in COVID-19. The assay was immunoSEQ multiplex PCR, and TCRdb's table has in-frame clones only and misses some. Among about 280,000 clones listed, roughly 90% were seen once. Sequenced material: peripheral blood. The receptors shown here come from a woman aged 30 to 39 with COVID-19, enrolled during active disease. CDR3s include the opening cysteine and the closing phenylalanine or tryptophan. A D gene is named only where the DNA matches it firmly. Only some rows state a clone size, as once, few, many or a class for expanded clones.

CDR3 DNA: TGCGCCAGCAGCTTGGCGATGGGGCGAAGCGAGCAGTACTTC
CDR3 protein: CASSLAMGRSEQYF
V gene: TRBV5-1
D gene: -
J gene: TRBJ2-7
clone size: -

CDR3 DNA: TGTGCCAGCAGCCTAAGACAGATACAAGAGACCCAGTACTTC
CDR3 protein: CASSLRQIQETQYF
V gene: TRBV7-9
D gene: -
J gene: TRBJ2-5
clone size: few

CDR3 DNA: TGTGCCAGCAGGGAACAGATATTGTCCTACAATGAGCAGTTCTTC
CDR3 protein: CASREQILSYNEQFF
V gene: TRBV2
D gene: -
J gene: TRBJ2-1
clone size: -

CDR3 DNA: TGTGCCAGCAGCTTAGACAGGGGCTATAATTCACCCCTCCACTTT
CDR3 protein: CASSLDRGYNSPLHF
V gene: TRBV7-8
D gene: TRBD1
J gene: TRBJ1-6
clone size: -

CDR3 DNA: TGTGCCAGTAGTATAGAAGGTAAGGGGACTGAAGCTTTCTTT
CDR3 protein: CASSIEGKGTEAFF
V gene: TRBV19
D gene: -
J gene: TRBJ1-1
clone size: -

CDR3 DNA: TGTGCCAGCAGAATATCCACCGGGACAGGGGCCTACGAGCAGTACTTC
CDR3 protein: CASRISTGTGAYEQYF
V gene: TRBV27
D gene: TRBD1
J gene: TRBJ2-7
clone size: -

CDR3 DNA: TGTGCCAGCAGTTTAAGGGAGGCTTACAGACCCCTCCACTTT
CDR3 protein: CASSLREAYRPLHF
V gene: TRBV27
D gene: -
J gene: TRBJ1-6
clone size: -

CDR3 DNA: TGTGCCAGCCGGTTGACTATTAGCGGGACGGCTGAGCAGTTCTTC
CDR3 protein: CASRLTISGTAEQFF
V gene: TRBV28
D gene: TRBD2
J gene: TRBJ2-1
clone size: -

CDR3 DNA: TGTGCCAGCATGTTCTTAGCGGGAGTCTCCTACAATGAGCAGTTCTTC
CDR3 protein: CASMFLAGVSYNEQFF
V gene: TRBV7-8
D gene: TRBD2
J gene: TRBJ2-1
clone size: -

CDR3 DNA: TGTGCCACCAGCAGAGGGCCCAACGAGCAGTACTTC
CDR3 protein: CATSRGPNEQYF
V gene: TRBV15
D gene: -
J gene: TRBJ2-7
clone size: few

CDR3 DNA: TGTGCCAGCAGGCGGAGGGGCATGAACACTGAAGCTTTCTTT
CDR3 protein: CASRRRGMNTEAFF
V gene: TRBV2
D gene: -
J gene: TRBJ1-1
clone size: -

CDR3 DNA: TGTGCCAGCAGTTTAATCGCAGGGCCTAACTATGGCTACACCTTC
CDR3 protein: CASSLIAGPNYGYTF
V gene: TRBV28
D gene: -
J gene: TRBJ1-2
clone size: -

CDR3 DNA: TGTGCCAGCATCGGGACTAGCGGGACCTCCTACGAGCAGTACTTC
CDR3 protein: CASIGTSGTSYEQYF
V gene: TRBV2
D gene: TRBD2
J gene: TRBJ2-7
clone size: -

CDR3 DNA: TGTGCCAGCAGCTCCTTGACAGCTACCTACGAGCAGTACTTC
CDR3 protein: CASSSLTATYEQYF
V gene: TRBV7-9
D gene: -
J gene: TRBJ2-7
clone size: -

CDR3 DNA: TGTGCCATCAGGGGGGACAGGACGCCTTACAATGAGCAGTTCTTC
CDR3 protein: CAIRGDRTPYNEQFF
V gene: TRBV10-3
D gene: TRBD1
J gene: TRBJ2-1
clone size: once

CDR3 DNA: TGCGCCAGCAGCTTGCCCGGACAGAGCAACACTGAAGCTTTCTTT
CDR3 protein: CASSLPGQSNTEAFF
V gene: TRBV5-1
D gene: -
J gene: TRBJ1-1
clone size: -

CDR3 DNA: TGTGCCAGCAGTTCTGCTTCACCAGGACAGGGGAACACTGAAGCTTTCTTT
CDR3 protein: CASSSASPGQGNTEAFF
V gene: TRBV5-6
D gene: TRBD1
J gene: TRBJ1-1
clone size: -

CDR3 DNA: TGTGCCAGTAGTATAGATGAGGGACAGGGGGCCTCTGGAAACACCATATATTTT
CDR3 protein: CASSIDEGQGASGNTIYF
V gene: TRBV19
D gene: TRBD1
J gene: TRBJ1-3
clone size: -

CDR3 DNA: TGTGCCAGCAGTCCTTTCTCCACTAGCGGATCCTACGAGCAGTACTTC
CDR3 protein: CASSPFSTSGSYEQYF
V gene: TRBV27
D gene: TRBD2
J gene: TRBJ2-7
clone size: -

CDR3 DNA: TGTGCCAGCAGCCTCCGGACTAGCGGGAGAACAGATACGCAGTATTTT
CDR3 protein: CASSLRTSGRTDTQYF
V gene: TRBV7-2
D gene: TRBD2
J gene: TRBJ2-3
clone size: -

CDR3 DNA: TGTGCCAGCAGTGTGCCAGCGGGAGGGTACGAGCAGTACTTC
CDR3 protein: CASSVPAGGYEQYF
V gene: TRBV28
D gene: TRBD2
J gene: TRBJ2-7
clone size: -

CDR3 DNA: TGTGCCAGCAGTTCTACACGCAGAGCTAGCGGGGGTAACACCGGGGAGCTGTTTTTT
CDR3 protein: CASSSTRRASGGNTGELFF
V gene: TRBV7-3
D gene: TRBD2
J gene: TRBJ2-2
clone size: -

CDR3 DNA: TGTGCCAGCAGCGGCGACAGGGGGCATCAAGAGACCCAGTACTTC
CDR3 protein: CASSGDRGHQETQYF
V gene: TRBV9
D gene: TRBD1
J gene: TRBJ2-5
clone size: -

CDR3 DNA: TGCGCCAGCAGCCTCGGAGAGGGAGGGCTTGTCGGGGAGCTGTTTTTT
CDR3 protein: CASSLGEGGLVGELFF
V gene: TRBV5-1
D gene: TRBD2
J gene: TRBJ2-2
clone size: -

CDR3 DNA: TGTGCCAGCAGCTCGGGGGGACAGGGGTTAGGAAACACCATATATTTT
CDR3 protein: CASSSGGQGLGNTIYF
V gene: TRBV13
D gene: TRBD1
J gene: TRBJ1-3
clone size: -

CDR3 DNA: TGTGCCAGTAGTATTGACAGCCTGAGCACAGATACGCAGTATTTT
CDR3 protein: CASSIDSLSTDTQYF
V gene: TRBV19
D gene: -
J gene: TRBJ2-3
clone size: -

CDR3 DNA: TGCGCCAGCAGTGAGTCATTCCGAGCGGGAGCGAATACGCAGTATTTT
CDR3 protein: CASSESFRAGANTQYF
V gene: TRBV10-2
D gene: TRBD2
J gene: TRBJ2-3
clone size: -

CDR3 DNA: TGTGCCAGCAGCAAAGCCCCGTTGACAGGACAGGCCTTCTACAATGAGCAGTTCTTC
CDR3 protein: CASSKAPLTGQAFYNEQFF
V gene: TRBV21-1
D gene: -
J gene: TRBJ2-1
clone size: -

CDR3 DNA: TGTGCCAGCAGCCGTACCCCTGCCGGTCGAGGGGGCGCTGACACCGGGGAGCTGTTTTTT
CDR3 protein: CASSRTPAGRGGADTGELFF
V gene: TRBV4-2
D gene: TRBD1
J gene: TRBJ2-2
clone size: few

CDR3 DNA: TGTGCCAGTAGTATTGTTGGAGTCTTCAATCAGCCCCAGCATTTT
CDR3 protein: CASSIVGVFNQPQHF
V gene: TRBV19
D gene: -
J gene: TRBJ1-5
clone size: -

CDR3 DNA: TGTGCCAGCAGTACTAAGCTGGGACTAGCGGAAGAGACCCAGTACTTC
CDR3 protein: CASSTKLGLAEETQYF
V gene: TRBV2
D gene: TRBD2
J gene: TRBJ2-5
clone size: -

CDR3 DNA: TGTGCCTGGAGTGTAGGTCCCGCTGGGCACACTGAAGCTTTCTTT
CDR3 protein: CAWSVGPAGHTEAFF
V gene: TRBV30
D gene: -
J gene: TRBJ1-1
clone size: -

CDR3 DNA: TGTGCCAGTAGCGACCCGGTTCGAGGAGAAAAACTGTTTTTT
CDR3 protein: CASSDPVRGEKLFF
V gene: TRBV19
D gene: -
J gene: TRBJ1-4
clone size: -

CDR3 DNA: TGCAGCGTTAAGTTGGGGACTAGCGTACTAGCCAAAAACATTCAGTACTTC
CDR3 protein: CSVKLGTSVLAKNIQYF
V gene: TRBV29-1
D gene: TRBD2
J gene: TRBJ2-4
clone size: -

CDR3 DNA: TGTGCCAGTAGTATAGGTGGAGGCCCCACCTACGAGCAGTACTTC
CDR3 protein: CASSIGGGPTYEQYF
V gene: TRBV19
D gene: -
J gene: TRBJ2-7
clone size: -

CDR3 DNA: TGTGCCAGCAGTTACTCCCATACTAGCGGGAGCTCCAATGAGCAGTTCTTC
CDR3 protein: CASSYSHTSGSSNEQFF
V gene: TRBV6-2/TRBV6-3
D gene: TRBD2
J gene: TRBJ2-1
clone size: -

CDR3 DNA: TGTGCCAGCAGCCGTAGGCTAGCGGGGTCTTCAGATACGCAGTATTTT
CDR3 protein: CASSRRLAGSSDTQYF
V gene: TRBV7-2
D gene: TRBD2
J gene: TRBJ2-3
clone size: -

CDR3 DNA: TGCGCCAGCAGCTTGGCCGAAGAGACCCAGTACTTC
CDR3 protein: CASSLAEETQYF
V gene: TRBV5-1
D gene: -
J gene: TRBJ2-5
clone size: once

CDR3 DNA: TGTGCCCCTCGTAACAATGAGCAGTTCTTC
CDR3 protein: CAPRNNEQFF
V gene: TRBV27
D gene: -
J gene: TRBJ2-1
clone size: -

CDR3 DNA: TGTGCCAGCAGCTTAGCTAGCGGAAACACAGATACGCAGTATTTT
CDR3 protein: CASSLASGNTDTQYF
V gene: TRBV7-2
D gene: -
J gene: TRBJ2-3
clone size: -

CDR3 DNA: TGCGCCAGCAGCCACCAGACAGCCTACGAGCAGTACTTC
CDR3 protein: CASSHQTAYEQYF
V gene: TRBV4-3
D gene: -
J gene: TRBJ2-7
clone size: -

CDR3 DNA: TGTGCCAGCAGTTACGAGTTGAACACTGAAGCTTTCTTT
CDR3 protein: CASSYELNTEAFF
V gene: TRBV6-5
D gene: -
J gene: TRBJ1-1
clone size: -

CDR3 DNA: TGTGCCAGCAGCTTAGGAAGGTTGCTGCGGGAGCAACCAGATACGCAGTATTTT
CDR3 protein: CASSLGRLLREQPDTQYF
V gene: TRBV7-9
D gene: TRBD2
J gene: TRBJ2-3
clone size: -

CDR3 DNA: TGCGCCAGCACCGGGAATTTCATGAACACTGAAGCTTTCTTT
CDR3 protein: CASTGNFMNTEAFF
V gene: TRBV5-1
D gene: -
J gene: TRBJ1-1
clone size: few

CDR3 DNA: TGTGCCAGCAGCCAAGGGCTAGCGGGAGACTCCTACGAGCAGTACTTC
CDR3 protein: CASSQGLAGDSYEQYF
V gene: TRBV3-1/TRBV3-2
D gene: TRBD2
J gene: TRBJ2-7
clone size: -

CDR3 DNA: TGTGCCAGCAGACCAACAGGGGGATATAATTCACCCCTCCACTTT
CDR3 protein: CASRPTGGYNSPLHF
V gene: TRBV27
D gene: TRBD1
J gene: TRBJ1-6
clone size: -

CDR3 DNA: TGCAGCGCCGGGACTGGGACCTACGAGCAGTACTTC
CDR3 protein: CSAGTGTYEQYF
V gene: TRBV29-1
D gene: -
J gene: TRBJ2-7
clone size: -

CDR3 DNA: TGTGCCAGCAGGTTGAACAGTGAAGCTTTCTTT
CDR3 protein: CASRLNSEAFF
V gene: TRBV13
D gene: -
J gene: TRBJ1-1
clone size: -

CDR3 DNA: TGTGCCAGCAGTTTGGGTGGCGGGCAGTACTTC
CDR3 protein: CASSLGGGQYF
V gene: TRBV28
D gene: -
J gene: TRBJ2-7
clone size: -

CDR3 DNA: TGTGCCAGCAGCTTGGGACAGGGCCAAGATACGCAGTATTTT
CDR3 protein: CASSLGQGQDTQYF
V gene: TRBV11-3
D gene: TRBD1
J gene: TRBJ2-3
clone size: -

CDR3 DNA: TGCGCCAGCAGCACCCGGGACAGGGGGCATGGCTACACCTTC
CDR3 protein: CASSTRDRGHGYTF
V gene: TRBV5-1
D gene: TRBD1
J gene: TRBJ1-2
clone size: many

CDR3 DNA: TGTGCCAGTACCCTAGGAGGGGCGAACTATGGCTACACCTTC
CDR3 protein: CASTLGGANYGYTF
V gene: TRBV19
D gene: -
J gene: TRBJ1-2
clone size: -

CDR3 DNA: TGTGCCAGTAGTATCCAGGGGGCTAAGGAAAAACTGTTTTTT
CDR3 protein: CASSIQGAKEKLFF
V gene: TRBV19
D gene: TRBD1
J gene: TRBJ1-4
clone size: -

CDR3 DNA: TGTGCCAGCAGCGTCGGGATAGAAGCCGCCCTGGACGAGCAGTACTTC
CDR3 protein: CASSVGIEAALDEQYF
V gene: TRBV9
D gene: -
J gene: TRBJ2-7
clone size: -

CDR3 DNA: TGTGCCAGCAGCCCCCGGACAGGGGGCCACCAGCCCCAGCATTTT
CDR3 protein: CASSPRTGGHQPQHF
V gene: TRBV3-1/TRBV3-2
D gene: TRBD1
J gene: TRBJ1-5
clone size: -

CDR3 DNA: TGTGCCTGGAGTAAGGGACAGGGGAACCAAGAGACCCAGTACTTC
CDR3 protein: CAWSKGQGNQETQYF
V gene: TRBV30
D gene: TRBD1
J gene: TRBJ2-5
clone size: -